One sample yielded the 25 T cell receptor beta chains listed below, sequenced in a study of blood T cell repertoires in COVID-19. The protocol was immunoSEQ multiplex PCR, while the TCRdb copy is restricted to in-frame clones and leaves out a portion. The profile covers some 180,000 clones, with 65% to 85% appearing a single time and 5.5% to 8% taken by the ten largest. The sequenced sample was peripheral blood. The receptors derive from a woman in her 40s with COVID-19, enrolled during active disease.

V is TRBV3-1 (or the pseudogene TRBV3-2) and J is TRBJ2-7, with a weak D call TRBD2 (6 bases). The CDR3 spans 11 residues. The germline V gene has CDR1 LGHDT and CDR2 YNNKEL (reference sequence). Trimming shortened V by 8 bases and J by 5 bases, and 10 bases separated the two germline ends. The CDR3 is CASRGGNEQYF. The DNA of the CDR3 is TGTGCCAGCCGTGGCGGGAACGAGCAGTACTTC.

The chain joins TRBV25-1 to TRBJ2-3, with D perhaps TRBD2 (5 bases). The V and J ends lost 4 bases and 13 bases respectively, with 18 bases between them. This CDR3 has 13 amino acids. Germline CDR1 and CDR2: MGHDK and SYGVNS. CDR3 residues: CASSASLGAREYF. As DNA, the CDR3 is TGTGCCAGCAGTGCTAGCCTCGGAGCCCGGGAGTATTTT.

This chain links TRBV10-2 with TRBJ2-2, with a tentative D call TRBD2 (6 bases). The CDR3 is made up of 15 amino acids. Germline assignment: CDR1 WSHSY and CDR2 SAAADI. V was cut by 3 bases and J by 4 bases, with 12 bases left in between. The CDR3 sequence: CASSDGVGGTGELFF. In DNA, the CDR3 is TGCGCCAGCAGTGATGGGGTGGGAGGCACCGGGGAGCTGTTTTTT.

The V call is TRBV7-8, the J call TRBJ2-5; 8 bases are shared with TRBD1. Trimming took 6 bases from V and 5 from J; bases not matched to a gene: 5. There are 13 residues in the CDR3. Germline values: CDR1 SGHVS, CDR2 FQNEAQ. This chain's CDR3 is CASRQDRVETQYF. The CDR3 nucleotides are TGTGCCAGCAGACAGGACAGGGTGGAGACCCAGTACTTC.

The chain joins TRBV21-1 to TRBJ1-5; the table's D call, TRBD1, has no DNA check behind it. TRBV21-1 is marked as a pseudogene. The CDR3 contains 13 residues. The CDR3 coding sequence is TGTGCCAGCCCTACAGGGGGCGAGCAGCCCCAGCATTTT. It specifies CASPTGGEQPQHF.

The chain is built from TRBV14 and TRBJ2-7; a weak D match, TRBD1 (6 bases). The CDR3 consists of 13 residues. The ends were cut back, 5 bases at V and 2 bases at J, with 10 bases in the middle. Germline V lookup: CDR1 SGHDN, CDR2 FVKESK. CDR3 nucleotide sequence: TGTGCCAGCAGCGCAGGGGTAGCCTACGAGCAGTACTTC. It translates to CASSAGVAYEQYF.

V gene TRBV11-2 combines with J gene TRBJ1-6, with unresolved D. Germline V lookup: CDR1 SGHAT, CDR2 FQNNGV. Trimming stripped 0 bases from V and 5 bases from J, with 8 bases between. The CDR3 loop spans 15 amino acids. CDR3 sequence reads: CASSLDRGNNSPLHF. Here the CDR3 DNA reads TGTGCCAGCAGCTTAGATCGGGGTAATAATTCACCCCTCCACTTT.

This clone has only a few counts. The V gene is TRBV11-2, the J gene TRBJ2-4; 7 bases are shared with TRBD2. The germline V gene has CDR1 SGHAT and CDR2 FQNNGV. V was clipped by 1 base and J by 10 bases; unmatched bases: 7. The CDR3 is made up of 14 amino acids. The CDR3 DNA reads TGTGCCAGCAGCTTAGGGGGGGGGTTTTCTATTCAGTACTTC. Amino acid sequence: CASSLGGGFSIQYF. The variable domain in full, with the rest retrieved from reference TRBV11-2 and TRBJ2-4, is EAGVAQSPRYKIIEKRQSVAFWCNPISGHATLYWYQQILGQGPKLLIQFQNNGVVDDSQLPKDRFSAERLKGVDSTLKIQPAKLEDSAVYLCASSLGGGFSIQYFGAGTRLSVL.

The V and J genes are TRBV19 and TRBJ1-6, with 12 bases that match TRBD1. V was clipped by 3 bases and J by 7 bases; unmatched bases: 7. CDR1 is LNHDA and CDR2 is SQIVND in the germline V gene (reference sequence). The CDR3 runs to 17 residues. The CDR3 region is CASSIGTGGSRNSPLHF. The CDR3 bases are TGTGCCAGTAGTATTGGGACAGGGGGCTCAAGGAATTCACCCCTCCACTTT.

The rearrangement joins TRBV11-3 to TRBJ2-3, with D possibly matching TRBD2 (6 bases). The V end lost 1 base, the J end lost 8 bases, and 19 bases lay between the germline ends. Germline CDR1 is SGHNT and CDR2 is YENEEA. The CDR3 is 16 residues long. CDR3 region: CASSLVSDGGGGTQYF. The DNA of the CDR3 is TGTGCCAGCAGCTTAGTGTCTGACGGGGGTGGGGGTACGCAGTATTTT.

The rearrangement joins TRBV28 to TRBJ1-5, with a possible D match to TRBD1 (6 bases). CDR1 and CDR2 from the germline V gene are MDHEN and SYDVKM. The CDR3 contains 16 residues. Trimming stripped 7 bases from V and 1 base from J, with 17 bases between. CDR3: CASIRSRDTSNQPQHF. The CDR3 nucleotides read TGTGCCAGCATCCGGTCCCGGGACACCAGCAATCAGCCCCAGCATTTT.

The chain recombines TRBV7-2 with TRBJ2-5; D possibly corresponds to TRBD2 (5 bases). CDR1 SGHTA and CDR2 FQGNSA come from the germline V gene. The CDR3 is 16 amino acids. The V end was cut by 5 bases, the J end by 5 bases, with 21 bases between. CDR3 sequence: CASSRRPLLGRETQYF. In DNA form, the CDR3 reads TGTGCCAGCAGCCGCCGGCCCCTACTAGGTAGGGAGACCCAGTACTTC.

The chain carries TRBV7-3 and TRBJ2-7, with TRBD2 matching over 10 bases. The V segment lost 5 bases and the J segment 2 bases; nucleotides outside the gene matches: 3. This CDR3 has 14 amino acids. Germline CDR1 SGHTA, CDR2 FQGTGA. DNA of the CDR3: TGTGCCAGCAGCACGAGCGGGAGGGCCTACGAGCAGTACTTC. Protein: CASSTSGRAYEQYF. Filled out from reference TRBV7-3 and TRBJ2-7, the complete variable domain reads GAGVSQTPSNKVTEKGKYVELRCDPISGHTALYWYRQSLGQGPEFLIYFQGTGAADDSGLPNDRFFAVRPEGSVSTLKIQRTERGDSAVYLCASSTSGRAYEQYFGPGTRLTVT.

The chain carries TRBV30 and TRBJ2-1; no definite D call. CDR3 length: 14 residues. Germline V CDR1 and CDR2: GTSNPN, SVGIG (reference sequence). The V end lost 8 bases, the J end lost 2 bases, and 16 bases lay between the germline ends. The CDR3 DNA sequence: TGTGCCCCCGAAGCGAGGCAAGCCTACAATGAGCAGTTCTTC. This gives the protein CAPEARQAYNEQFF.

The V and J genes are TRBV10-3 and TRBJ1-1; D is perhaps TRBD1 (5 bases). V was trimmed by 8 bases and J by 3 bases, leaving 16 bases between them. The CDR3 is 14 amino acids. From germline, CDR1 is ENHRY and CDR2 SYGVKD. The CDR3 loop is CAIHRRGADTEAFF. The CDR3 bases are TGTGCCATCCACAGGCGCGGGGCCGACACTGAAGCTTTCTTT.

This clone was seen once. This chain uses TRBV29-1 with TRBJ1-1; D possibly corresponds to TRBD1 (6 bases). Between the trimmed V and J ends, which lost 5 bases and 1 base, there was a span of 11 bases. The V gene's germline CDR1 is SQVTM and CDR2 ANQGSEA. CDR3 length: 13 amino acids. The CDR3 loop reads CSVNRQENTEAFF. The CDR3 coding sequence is TGCAGCGTTAATCGACAGGAGAACACTGAAGCTTTCTTT.

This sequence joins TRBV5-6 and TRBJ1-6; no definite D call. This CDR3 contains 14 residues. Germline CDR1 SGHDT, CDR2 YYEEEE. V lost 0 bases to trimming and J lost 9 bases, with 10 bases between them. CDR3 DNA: TGTGCCAGCAGCTTGGGCCAGGAGGGTTCACCCCTCCACTTT. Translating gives CASSLGQEGSPLHF.

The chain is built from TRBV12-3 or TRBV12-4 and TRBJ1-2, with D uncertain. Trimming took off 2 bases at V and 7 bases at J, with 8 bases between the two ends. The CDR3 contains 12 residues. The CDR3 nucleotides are TGTGCCAGCAGTTTAATCGGTGGTGGCTACACCTTC. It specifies CASSLIGGGYTF.

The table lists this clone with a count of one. Here the CDR3 DNA reads TGTGCCAGCTCCCAAAAAACTCCCCGAAACAATGAGCAGTTCTTC. Residues: CASSQKTPRNNEQFF. This chain joins TRBV18 and TRBJ2-1; the D is unclear. CDR1 KGHSH and CDR2 LQKENI come from the germline V gene. The CDR3 covers 15 residues. The V gene lost 6 bases and the J gene lost 5 bases, with 17 bases spanning the gap.

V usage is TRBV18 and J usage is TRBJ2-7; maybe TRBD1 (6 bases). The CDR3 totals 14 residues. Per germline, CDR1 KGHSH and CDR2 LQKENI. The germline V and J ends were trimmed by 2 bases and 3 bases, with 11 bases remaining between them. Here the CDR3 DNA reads TGTGCCAGCTCACCAGGGACACAGTACTACGAGCAGTACTTC. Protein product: CASSPGTQYYEQYF.

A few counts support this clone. This CDR3 reads CASSEAEGSGNTIYF. The CDR3 DNA is TGTGCCAGCAGTGAAGCCGAGGGCTCTGGAAACACCATATATTTT. This sequence joins TRBV6-1 and TRBJ1-3, with unresolved D. This CDR3 spans 15 amino acids. Per germline, CDR1 MNHNS and CDR2 SASEGT. V shed 0 bases and J shed 0 bases, with 6 bases lying between them.

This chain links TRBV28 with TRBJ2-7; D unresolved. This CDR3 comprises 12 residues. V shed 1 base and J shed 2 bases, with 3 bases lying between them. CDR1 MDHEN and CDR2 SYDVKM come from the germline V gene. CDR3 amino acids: CASSLLAYEQYF. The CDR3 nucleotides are TGTGCCAGCAGTTTATTAGCCTACGAGCAGTACTTC.

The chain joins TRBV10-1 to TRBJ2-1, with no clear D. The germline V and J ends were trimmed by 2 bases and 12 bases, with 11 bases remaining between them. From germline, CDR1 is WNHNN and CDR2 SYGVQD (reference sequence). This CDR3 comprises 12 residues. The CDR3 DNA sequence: TGCGCCAGCAGTGAGCCCTTCGAGGCGCAGTTCTTC. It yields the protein CASSEPFEAQFF.

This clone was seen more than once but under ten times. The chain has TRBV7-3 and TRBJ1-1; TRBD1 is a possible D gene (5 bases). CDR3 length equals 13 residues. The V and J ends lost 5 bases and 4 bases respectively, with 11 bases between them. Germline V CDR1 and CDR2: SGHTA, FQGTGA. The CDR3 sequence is CASSVDSRTEAFF. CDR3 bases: TGTGCCAGCAGCGTTGACAGCCGCACTGAAGCTTTCTTT.

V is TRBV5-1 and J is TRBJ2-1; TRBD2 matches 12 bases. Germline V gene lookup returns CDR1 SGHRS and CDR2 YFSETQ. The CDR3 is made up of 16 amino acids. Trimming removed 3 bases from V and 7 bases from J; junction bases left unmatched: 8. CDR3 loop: CASSSTLAGGKNEQFF. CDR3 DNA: TGCGCCAGCAGCTCCACCCTAGCGGGGGGGAAGAATGAGCAGTTCTTC.